This TCR beta chain was captured in a study of cytomegalovirus exposure and HLA in healthy donors. The wider study: Unique TCR beta sequences numbering fewer than 130 million came from 150 million to 200 million T cells in an earlier analysis. General study results and limits: The authors enumerated some 170 TCR beta chains as linked to cytomegalovirus. Presence/absence analyses rested on an assumption that sequencing depth was roughly uniform across donors.

In the PCR, 60 Vbeta and 13 Jbeta primers were used. Method: immunoSEQ multiplex PCR; TCRdb's copy keeps in-frame clones and lacks some. The table lists 130,000 to 150,000 clones, 75% to 80% of them singletons. Per germline, CDR1 SNHLY and CDR2 FYNNEI. The V segment lost 8 bases and the J segment 8 bases; nucleotides outside the gene matches: 7. The CDR3 consists of 13 residues. Regarding this clone: What it binds is not known.

The clonotype was recovered from a woman aged 18 to 35 in good health and CMV-seropositive. Specimen: PBMCs. V and J are TRBV2 and TRBJ2-1, with TRBD2 matching 9 bases. CDR3: CASLTSGQDEQFF. The CDR3, as DNA: TGTGCCAGCTTGACTAGCGGCCAGGATGAGCAGTTCTTC.